Below are 12 T cell receptor beta chains sequenced from a single sample in a study of blood T cell repertoires in COVID-19. Some clones are missing from TCRdb's copy, which holds only in-frame ones; the method was immunoSEQ multiplex PCR. This table has 4,000 to 5,000 clones, 73% appearing once. The specimen sequenced was peripheral blood. The receptors were sampled from a human donor in a cohort sampled during active COVID-19.

This clone occurred once. The CDR3 loop reads CASSLASRTQYF. The CDR3 bases are TGTGCCAGCAGCTTAGCTTCTCGTACGCAGTATTTT. This chain uses TRBV7-2 with TRBJ2-3, with unresolved D. Trimming took off 0 bases at V and 8 bases at J, with 6 bases between the two ends. The CDR3 spans 12 residues. CDR1 is SGHTA and CDR2 is FQGNSA in the germline V gene.

This rearrangement joins TRBV9 to TRBJ2-3; a possible D gene is TRBD1 (5 bases). V lost 0 bases and J lost 4, with 21 bases in between. CDR1 is SGDLS and CDR2 is YYNGEE in the germline V gene. This CDR3 contains 18 residues. The CDR3 nucleotides are TGTGCCAGCAGCGTAGCTCCGTCAGCGCAAAGGGGCGCAGATACGCAGTATTTT. It specifies CASSVAPSAQRGADTQYF.

This clone was seen only a few times. The V and J genes are TRBV19 and TRBJ2-3, with TRBD1 matching 8 bases. V trimming: 6 bases; J trimming: 2 bases; junction bases outside the gene matches: 7. The CDR3 is 15 amino acids. In germline, CDR1 is LNHDA, CDR2 SQIVND (reference sequence). This CDR3 is CASRLTGASTDTQYF. The DNA for the CDR3 is TGTGCCAGTAGACTGACAGGGGCGTCCACAGATACGCAGTATTTT.

The chain is built from TRBV7-2 and TRBJ1-1, with 8 bases aligning to TRBD1. Germline V lookup: CDR1 SGHTA, CDR2 FQGNSA. V shed 2 bases, J shed 1 base, and the junction held 3 bases outside the gene matches. CDR3 length equals 15 residues. CDR3 sequence reads: CASSLLGTGNTEAFF. In DNA form, the CDR3 reads TGTGCCAGCAGCTTACTTGGGACAGGGAACACTGAAGCTTTCTTT.

J is TRBJ1-3 and V is TRBV20-1; 7 bases are a match to TRBD1. The CDR3 spans 13 residues. V shed 3 bases and J 2 bases; nucleotides not matched to a gene: 1. Germline V lookup: CDR1 DFQATT, CDR2 SNEGSKA (reference sequence). CDR3 amino acids: CSASGTAGNTIYF. In DNA, the CDR3 is TGCAGTGCTAGTGGGACAGCTGGAAACACCATATATTTT.

The gene calls are TRBV29-1 and TRBJ2-3, with unresolved D. The CDR3 contains 13 residues. CDR1 is SQVTM, CDR2 ANQGSEA, per germline. Deletions cut 4 bases from V and 3 bases from J, with 11 bases between. CDR3 protein: CSVGGLTTDTQYF. The CDR3 DNA reads as TGCAGCGTTGGTGGGCTAACTACAGATACGCAGTATTTT.

The chain employs TRBV29-1 and TRBJ1-1, with 7 bases aligning to TRBD1. Germline loops: CDR1 SQVTM, CDR2 ANQGSEA. The CDR3 has 14 residues. Unmatched junction bases numbered 9, after V lost 7 bases and J lost 1 base. CDR3 residues: CSASSGQTNTEAFF. The DNA for the CDR3 is TGCAGCGCGTCCTCGGGACAGACGAACACTGAAGCTTTCTTT.

This clone occurred once. The J gene is TRBJ2-3, the V gene TRBV4-2, with 8 positions matching TRBD2. Germline values: CDR1 LGHNA, CDR2 YNFKEQ. J was trimmed by 2 bases and V by 2 bases; bases with no gene match: 6. This CDR3 spans 16 amino acids. The CDR3 spells CASSQTWTSFTDTQYF. CDR3 nucleotide sequence: TGTGCCAGCAGCCAAACATGGACTAGCTTCACAGATACGCAGTATTTT.

The chain employs TRBV18 and TRBJ1-1; possibly TRBD1 for D (6 bases). In germline, CDR1 is KGHSH, CDR2 LQKENI. This CDR3 is 14 amino acids long. V dropped 3 bases and J dropped 1 base, with 9 bases sitting between them. The CDR3 coding sequence is TGTGCCAGCTCACCGGGCAGGGGGAACACTGAAGCTTTCTTT. Encoded protein: CASSPGRGNTEAFF.

The table lists this clone with a few counts. Written as DNA, the CDR3 is TGTGCCAGCAGCGTAGCGGAGTCCACCTACGAGCAGTACTTC. It codes for CASSVAESTYEQYF. This chain joins TRBV9 and TRBJ2-7; D remains ambiguous. Trimming shortened V by 0 bases and J by 2 bases, and 9 bases separated the two germline ends. Germline CDR1 SGDLS, CDR2 YYNGEE. This CDR3 region has 14 residues.

The V and J genes are TRBV15 and TRBJ1-3, with D unresolved. Germline V CDR1 and CDR2: LNHNV, YYDKDF (reference sequence). This CDR3 comprises 17 residues. Between the trimmed V and J ends, which lost 0 bases and 0 bases, there was a span of 12 bases. The CDR3 sequence is CATSRDPLLISGNTIYF. Written as DNA, the CDR3 is TGTGCCACCAGCAGAGACCCCCTATTAATCTCTGGAAACACCATATATTTT.

This chain connects TRBV29-1 to TRBJ1-1; 9 bases align to TRBD1. Germline CDR1 is SQVTM and CDR2 is ANQGSEA. V lost 4 bases, J lost 7 bases, and 19 bases stayed unmatched. The CDR3 is 17 amino acids. The CDR3 nucleotides read TGCAGCGTTGCCTTAAAGGGGACAGGGCGAAGTAGGGGTGAAGCTTTCTTT. This translates into CSVALKGTGRSRGEAFF.